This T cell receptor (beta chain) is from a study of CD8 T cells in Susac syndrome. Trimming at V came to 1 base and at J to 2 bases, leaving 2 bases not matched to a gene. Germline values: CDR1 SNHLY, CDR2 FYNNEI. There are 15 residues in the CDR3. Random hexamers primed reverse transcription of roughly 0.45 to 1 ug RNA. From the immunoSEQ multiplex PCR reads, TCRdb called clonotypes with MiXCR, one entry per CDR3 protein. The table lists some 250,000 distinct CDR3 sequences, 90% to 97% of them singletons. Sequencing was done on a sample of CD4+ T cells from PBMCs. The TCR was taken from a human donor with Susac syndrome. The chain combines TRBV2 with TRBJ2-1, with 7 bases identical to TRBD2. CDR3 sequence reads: CASSEGAGAYNEQFF. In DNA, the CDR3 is TGTGCCAGCAGTGAAGGGGCGGGAGCCTACAATGAGCAGTTCTTC. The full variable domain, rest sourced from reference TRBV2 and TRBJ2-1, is EPEVTQTPSHQVTQMGQEVILRCVPISNHLYFYWYRQILGQKVEFLVSFYNNEISEKSEIFDDQFSVERPDGSNFTLKIRSTKLEDSAMYFCASSEGAGAYNEQFFGPGTRLTVL.